The sequence of this TCR beta chain was determined in a study of identical twins. Each CDR3 protein gets one entry after TCRdb re-called the 5' RACE reads with MiXCR. The sample records 200,000 to 300,000 distinct CDR3 sequences, roughly a tenth being singletons. All donors were healthy, and all were Caucasian. V lost 7 bases and J 7 bases, leaving 10 bases between the germline ends. Looked up from germline, CDR1 is SEHNR and CDR2 is FQNEAQ (reference sequence). The CDR3 totals 12 residues. Study results and caveats: The models gave estimates that fell short of the out-of-frame TCR alpha sharing seen in monozygotic twins. Twin-shared out-of-frame alpha sequences showed excess low generation probability. Beta out-of-frame twin sharing showed a weaker excess.

A note on this clonotype: Its antigen is unknown.

Sequencing was done on a sample of memory T cells sorted from blood. This chain joins TRBV7-9 and TRBJ2-2; a weak D match, TRBD1 (5 bases). This clonotype was sampled from a man between 45 and 60 years old in good health. The DNA for the CDR3 is TGTGCCAGCACCCTGGGGCACGGGGAGCTGTTTTTT. Its translation: CASTLGHGELFF.